These 16 T cell receptor beta chains were sequenced from one sample in a study of breast tumors, draining lymph nodes, adjacent tissues. The lymph nodes were axillary draining lymph nodes from breast cancer patients. TCRdb processed the multiplex PCR reads anew with MiXCR; each CDR3 protein has one entry. This sample has 120,000 to 150,000 distinct CDR3 sequences, with approximately 30% found just once. Material: axillary lymph node tissue. These TCRs come from a female donor with breast cancer. Some clones in this sample may be carry-over from other donors' samples.

This clonotype was observed many times. The rearrangement uses TRBV28 and TRBJ1-3; D is unresolved. Germline lookup yields CDR1 MDHEN and CDR2 SYDVKM. Trimming removed 6 bases at V and 3 bases at J, with 15 bases between. CDR3 size: 15 residues. The CDR3: CASSTKGEIGNTIYF. CDR3 coding DNA: TGTGCCAGCAGCACGAAGGGAGAGATTGGAAACACCATATATTTT. Full variable domain (rest looked up from reference TRBV28 and TRBJ1-3): DVKVTQSSRYLVKRTGEKVFLECVQDMDHENMFWYRQDPGLGLRLIYFSYDVKMKEKGDIPEGYSVSREKKERFSLILESASTNQTSMYLCASSTKGEIGNTIYFGEGSWLTVV.

The V and J genes are TRBV18 and TRBJ2-1; the D is unclear. Germline V gene lookup returns CDR1 KGHSH and CDR2 LQKENI. This CDR3 region has 15 residues. The V gene lost 4 bases and the J gene lost 9 bases, with 19 bases spanning the gap. Here the CDR3 DNA reads TGTGCCAGCTCACGGGCTAGTCTAGAGCTGGGTGAGCAGTTCTTC. Its translation is CASSRASLELGEQFF.

Ten or more counts support this clonotype. The J gene is TRBJ1-1, the V gene TRBV29-1, with 10 bases identical to TRBD1. The CDR3 covers 14 residues. Germline loops: CDR1 SQVTM, CDR2 ANQGSEA. The J segment lost 5 bases and the V segment lost 6 bases, leaving 9 bases of the junction unmatched. In nucleotides, the CDR3 is TGCAGCGTACGCCGGGACAGGGGTCTAACTGAAGCTTTCTTT. It encodes CSVRRDRGLTEAFF. The complete variable domain, with remaining parts taken from reference TRBV29-1 and TRBJ1-1, reads SAVISQKPSRDICQRGTSLTIQCQVDSQVTMMFWYRQQPGQSLTLIATANQGSEATYESGFVIDKFPISRPNLTFSTLTVSNMSPEDSSIYLCSVRRDRGLTEAFFGQGTRLTVV.

This clonotype was picked up many times. CDR3 DNA: TGCGGCCACTCATACACAGATACGCAGTATTTT. Encoded protein: CGHSYTDTQYF. The rearrangement joins TRBV29-1 to TRBJ2-3, with unresolved D. Per germline, CDR1 SQVTM and CDR2 ANQGSEA. The CDR3 consists of 11 residues.

This clonotype was observed a handful of times. The genes are TRBV6-5 and TRBJ2-1; D remains unclear. V lost 7 bases and J lost 6, with 10 bases in between. The CDR3 spans 12 residues. Germline V gene sequence: CDR1 MNHEY, CDR2 SVGAGI. The CDR3 spells CASTHSRNEQFF. For the CDR3, the DNA is TGTGCCAGCACACACTCCCGCAATGAGCAGTTCTTC.

This clonotype has a count of ten or more. The genes are TRBV18 and TRBJ2-1; 12 bases agree with TRBD2. The CDR3 loop spans 15 amino acids. V trimming: 2 bases; J trimming: 7 bases; junction bases outside the gene matches: 3. Looked up from germline, CDR1 is KGHSH and CDR2 is LQKENI. The CDR3 DNA reads TGTGCCAGCTCACCATGGACTAGCGGGGCTAATGAGCAGTTCTTC. Translated: CASSPWTSGANEQFF.

The chain combines TRBV5-1 with TRBJ2-3; 11 bases are a match to TRBD2. V was clipped by 3 bases and J by 0 bases; unmatched bases: 9. The germline V gene has CDR1 SGHRS and CDR2 YFSETQ. The CDR3 is made up of 18 amino acids. This CDR3 is CASSSTSGIRLSTDTQYF. CDR3 DNA: TGCGCCAGCAGCTCGACTAGCGGGATCCGTCTTAGCACAGATACGCAGTATTTT.

This clonotype was seen repeatedly, ten times or more. This chain links TRBV30 with TRBJ2-6; D is unclear. The ends were cut back, 0 bases at V and 4 bases at J, with 13 bases in the middle. The CDR3 is 16 residues long. Per germline, CDR1 GTSNPN and CDR2 SVGIG (reference sequence). CDR3 DNA sequence: TGTGCCTGGAGTGTACTAAGGAGCTCCGGGGCCAACGTCCTGACTTTC. It is translated as CAWSVLRSSGANVLTF.

About this clonotype: A much bigger clone sits one base away, suggesting this may be a read error. In this CDR3 the conserved last residue, phenylalanine or tryptophan, is missing, so a read error is likely. The chain employs TRBV5-6 and TRBJ2-5; a possible D gene is TRBD2 (6 bases). The CDR3 totals 12 residues. Germline CDR1 is SGHDT and CDR2 is YYEEEE. The CDR3 protein is CASGLREETQYS. The CDR3 nucleotides read TGTGCCAGCGGCTTACGGGAGGAGACCCAGTACTCC.

This CDR3 is CATPDRLEIHF. The CDR3 DNA follows: TGTGCCACCCCCGACAGACTCGAAATCCACTTT. The rearrangement links TRBV6-4 to TRBJ1-6; tentatively, D is TRBD1 (5 bases). Per the germline V gene, CDR1 is MRHNA and CDR2 is SNTAGT. The CDR3 is 11 residues long. V lost 10 bases to trimming and J lost 17 bases, with 18 bases between them.

V usage is TRBV11-2 and J usage is TRBJ2-3, with 8 bases aligning to TRBD2. Germline V gene lookup returns CDR1 SGHAT and CDR2 FQNNGV. This CDR3 region has 17 residues. Trimming took 1 base from V and 1 from J; bases not matched to a gene: 7. Here the CDR3 reads CASSLAGGPVGTDTQYF. CDR3 DNA: TGTGCCAGCAGCTTAGCGGGGGGGCCGGTAGGCACAGATACGCAGTATTTT.

This clonotype was seen repeatedly, ten times or more. The V call is TRBV5-8, the J call TRBJ2-5; 9 bases are shared with TRBD2. This CDR3 spans 16 amino acids. Unmatched junction bases numbered 8, after V lost 0 bases and J lost 5 bases. CDR1 and CDR2 from the germline V gene are SGHTS and YDEGEE. CDR3 in amino acids: CASSLVGGGAGETQYF. DNA of the CDR3: TGTGCCAGCAGCTTGGTTGGCGGGGGGGCCGGGGAGACCCAGTACTTC.

This clonotype was detected ten times or more. The chain joins TRBV7-8 to TRBJ1-1, with D possibly TRBD1 on 5 matching bases. V lost 5 bases and J 4 bases, leaving 11 bases between the germline ends. Germline V gives CDR1 SGHVS, CDR2 FQNEAQ. The CDR3 runs to 13 residues. The CDR3 region is CASSQPQGTEAFF. In DNA, the CDR3 is TGTGCCAGCAGCCAACCCCAGGGCACTGAAGCTTTCTTT.

This clonotype has ten or more counts. J is TRBJ2-5 and V is TRBV5-8; 7 nucleotides line up with TRBD2. CDR1 SGHTS and CDR2 YDEGEE come from the germline V gene. The CDR3 length is 15 residues. V lost 5 bases and J lost 2; bases outside the gene matches: 9. CDR3 residues: CASRKGGGVQETQYF. CDR3 nucleotide sequence: TGTGCCAGCAGAAAAGGCGGGGGTGTACAAGAGACCCAGTACTTC.

This clonotype has at least ten counts. The chain is built from TRBV12-3 or TRBV12-4 and TRBJ2-1; D might be TRBD1 (7 bases). V was shortened by 3 bases and J by 10 bases, with 16 bases between the two germline ends. The CDR3 is 14 amino acids. CDR3 region: CASSFEQGRREQFF. CDR3 bases: TGTGCCAGCAGTTTTGAACAGGGGAGGAGGGAGCAGTTCTTC.

This clonotype was seen many times. This sequence joins TRBV6-1 and TRBJ2-1; possible D gene TRBD2, 6 bases. The germline CDR1 and CDR2 sequences are MNHNS and SASEGT. The CDR3 covers 14 residues. Between the trimmed V and J ends, which lost 6 bases and 8 bases, there was a span of 17 bases. In DNA, the CDR3 is TGTGCCAGCAGCAGGAGGGGTGAGCTCGATGAGCAGTTCTTC. Amino acid sequence: CASSRRGELDEQFF.